This T cell receptor beta chain derives from a study of cytomegalovirus exposure and HLA in healthy donors. Study findings and constraints: Researchers had no immune exposure information except CMV serostatus available. By a later analysis, the bulk of CMV-associated TCR beta chains appeared HLA-restricted. Later genetic work tied a missense DCLRE1C variant to beta-chain V and J trimming. Upon later analysis, HLA-associated TCR beta chains proved more clonally expanded than other, equally common chains.

PCR primers comprised 60 Vbeta and 13 Jbeta primers. The repertoire was sequenced with immunoSEQ multiplex PCR; TCRdb's copy has only in-frame clones and lacks some. The sample includes 75,000 to 90,000 clones, 55% to 65% of them seen just once. For this clone: Its cognate antigen is unknown.

The V gene lost 3 bases and the J gene lost 4 bases, with 19 bases spanning the gap. The CDR3 is made up of 16 amino acids. CDR1 and CDR2 from the germline V gene are SGDLS and YYNGEE. The chain recombines TRBV9 with TRBJ1-1; D is uncertain. Sequenced material: PBMCs. This receptor was identified in a woman between 40 and 55 years old in good health and CMV-seropositive. The CDR3 nucleotides are TGTGCCAGCAGCGCGTTTCTGGAGGCCCGGAGCACTGAAGCTTTCTTT. Amino acid sequence: CASSAFLEARSTEAFF.